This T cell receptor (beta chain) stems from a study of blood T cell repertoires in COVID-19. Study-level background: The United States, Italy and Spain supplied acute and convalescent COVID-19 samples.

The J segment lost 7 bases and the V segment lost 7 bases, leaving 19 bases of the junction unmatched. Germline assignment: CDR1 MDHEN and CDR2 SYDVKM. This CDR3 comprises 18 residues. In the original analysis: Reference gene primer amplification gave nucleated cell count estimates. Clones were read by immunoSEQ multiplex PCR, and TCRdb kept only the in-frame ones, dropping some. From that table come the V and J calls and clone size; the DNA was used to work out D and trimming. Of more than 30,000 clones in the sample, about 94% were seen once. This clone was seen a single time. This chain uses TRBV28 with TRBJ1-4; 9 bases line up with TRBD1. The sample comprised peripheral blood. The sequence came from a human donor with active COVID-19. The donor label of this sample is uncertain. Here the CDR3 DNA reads TGTGCCAGCACCTCAGTCCACAACAACAGGGGGCGCGGTGAAAAACTGTTTTTT. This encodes CASTSVHNNRGRGEKLFF.